This TCR beta chain stems from a study of blood T cells in healthy people across ages. Alongside a J-beta primer mix, a sample-barcoded 5' primer served in a second PCR lasting about 7 to 11 cycles. MiXCR, run by TCRdb on the 5' RACE reads, gives a single entry per CDR3 protein. Seen here are around 1,600,000 distinct CDR3 sequences, about 42% observed once, and the top ten hold over 3.5%. V lost 6 bases, J lost 7 bases, and 16 bases lay in between. The CDR3 covers 14 residues. The V gene's germline CDR1 is SGHVS and CDR2 FQNEAQ. Sequences were obtained from blood. This receptor was taken from a young woman in good health. The chain combines TRBV7-8 with TRBJ1-5; tentatively, D is TRBD1 (5 bases). CDR3 coding DNA: TGTGCCAGCAGGGGGCCACGAGCACACCAGCCCCAGCATTTT. This encodes CASRGPRAHQPQHF.